This TCR beta chain emerged from a study of OX40 agonist ivuxolimab in advanced cancers. On the study more broadly: Among those treated, three patients had partial responses, one with hepatocellular carcinoma and two with cutaneous melanoma.

Clones were sequenced by immunoSEQ multiplex PCR, and TCRdb holds only the in-frame ones, with some missing. There are 20,000 to 25,000 clones in the sample; 86% occur only once, and 21% lies in the top ten. This CDR3 has 14 residues. Germline V gene sequence: CDR1 KGHSH, CDR2 LQKENI. Study-wide points: There was clonal expansion of CD4+ and CD8+ blood T cells by week 6 at 0.1 to 3.0 mg/kg.

Points on this clone: Its specificity is not known.

The TCR was taken from an adult with an advanced solid tumor such as melanoma, head and neck, liver or kidney cancer. The chain couples TRBV18 to TRBJ2-5, with TRBD1 matching over 7 bases. The DNA end is a closer match to TRBJ2-7, so the J assignment may be wrong. The specimen comprised CD4+ or CD8+ T cells sorted from blood, sampled in a trial of the OX40 agonist ivuxolimab. CDR3 nucleotides: TGTGCCAGCTCACCAACAGGGGTTTTGGTCGAGCAGTACTTC. Translating it yields CASSPTGVLVEQYF.